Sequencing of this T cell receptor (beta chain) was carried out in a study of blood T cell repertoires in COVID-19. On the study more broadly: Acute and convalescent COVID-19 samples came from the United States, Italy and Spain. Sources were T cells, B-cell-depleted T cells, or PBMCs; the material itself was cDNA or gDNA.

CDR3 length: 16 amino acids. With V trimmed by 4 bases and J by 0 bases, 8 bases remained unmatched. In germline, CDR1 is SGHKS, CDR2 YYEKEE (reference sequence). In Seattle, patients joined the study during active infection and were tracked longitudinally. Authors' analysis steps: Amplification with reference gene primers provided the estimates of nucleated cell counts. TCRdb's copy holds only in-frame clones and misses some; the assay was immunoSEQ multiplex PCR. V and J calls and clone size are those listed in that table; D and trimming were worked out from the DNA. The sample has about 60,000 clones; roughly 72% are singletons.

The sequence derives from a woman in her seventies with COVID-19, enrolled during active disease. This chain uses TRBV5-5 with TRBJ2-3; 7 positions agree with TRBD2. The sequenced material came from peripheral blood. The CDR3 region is CASSTGGQPSTDTQYF. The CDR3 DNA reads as TGTGCCAGCAGCACGGGAGGACAACCCAGCACAGATACGCAGTATTTT.